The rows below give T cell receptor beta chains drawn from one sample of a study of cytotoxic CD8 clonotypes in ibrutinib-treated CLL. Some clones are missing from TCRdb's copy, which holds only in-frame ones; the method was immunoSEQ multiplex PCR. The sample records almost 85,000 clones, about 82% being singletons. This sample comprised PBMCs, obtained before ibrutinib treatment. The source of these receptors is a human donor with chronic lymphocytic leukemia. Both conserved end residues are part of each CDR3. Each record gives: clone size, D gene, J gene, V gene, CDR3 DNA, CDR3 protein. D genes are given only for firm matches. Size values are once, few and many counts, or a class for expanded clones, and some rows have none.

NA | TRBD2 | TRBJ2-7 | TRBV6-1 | TGTGCCAGCACTAGCGGGAGTTACGAGCAGTACTTC | CASTSGSYEQYF
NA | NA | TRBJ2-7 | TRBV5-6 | TGTGCCAGCAGCTGGGGGGACTCCTCCTACGAGCAGTACTTC | CASSWGDSSYEQYF
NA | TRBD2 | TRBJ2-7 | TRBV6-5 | TGTGCCAGCAGTTACGAGAGGACTAGCGGGAGGGCTCAGTACTTC | CASSYERTSGRAQYF
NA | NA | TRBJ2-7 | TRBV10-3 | TGTGCCATCAGTGTTTCGGGAGAGCAGTACTTC | CAISVSGEQYF
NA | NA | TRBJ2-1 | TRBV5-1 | TGCGCCAGCAGCCCCGGGGCCCAGAGCTCCTACAATGAGCAGTTCTTC | CASSPGAQSSYNEQFF
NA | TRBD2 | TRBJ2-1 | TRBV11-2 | TGTGCCAGCAGCTTAGTGGGACTAGCGGGAGACAATGAGCAGTTCTTC | CASSLVGLAGDNEQFF
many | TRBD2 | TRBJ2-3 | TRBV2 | TGTGCCAGCAGTGGTCGGACTAGTCGCACAGATACGCAGTATTTT | CASSGRTSRTDTQYF
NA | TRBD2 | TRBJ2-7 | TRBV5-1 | TGCGCCAGCAGCTTTACTAGCGGACCCAAATATGTCTACGAGCAGTACTTC | CASSFTSGPKYVYEQYF
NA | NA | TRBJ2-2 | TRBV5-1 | TGCGCCAGCAGCAACTCTGGAGGAGGTTACACCGGGGAGCTGTTTTTT | CASSNSGGGYTGELFF
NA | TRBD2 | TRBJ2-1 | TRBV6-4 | TGTGCCAGCAGTGCCGGACTAGCGGGTAGAGATGAGCAGTTCTTC | CASSAGLAGRDEQFF
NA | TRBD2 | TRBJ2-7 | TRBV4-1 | TGCGCCAGCAGCCAAGATTGGTTCCGTGGACTAGCGGGTAACTACGAGCAGTACTTC | CASSQDWFRGLAGNYEQYF
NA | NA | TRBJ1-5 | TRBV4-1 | TGCGCCAGCAGCCAACTTCAGGGACATTCGGGACAGCCCCAGCATTTT | CASSQLQGHSGQPQHF
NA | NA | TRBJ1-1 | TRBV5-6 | TGTGCCAGCAGCTTGTTGGTCGAGAACACTGAAGCTTTCTTT | CASSLLVENTEAFF
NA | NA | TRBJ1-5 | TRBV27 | TGTGCCAGCAGTTTGGTAGGGTTTCAGCCCCAGCATTTT | CASSLVGFQPQHF
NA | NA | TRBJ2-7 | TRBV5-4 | TGTGCCAGCAGCGGGGGGTGGTTGGGCTACGAGCAGTACTTC | CASSGGWLGYEQYF
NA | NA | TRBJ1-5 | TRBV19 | TGTGCCAGTAGTATAGGGGGGCGCCCCAATCAGCCCCAGCATTTT | CASSIGGRPNQPQHF
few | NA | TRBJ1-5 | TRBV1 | TGCACCAGCAGCCAAGATGATGAGGGGGAATATATTTATAGCAATCAGCCCCAGCATTTT | CTSSQDDEGEYIYSNQPQHF
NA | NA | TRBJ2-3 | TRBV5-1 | TGCGCCAGCAGCTTGGGGAACACGTACACAGATACGCAGTATTTT | CASSLGNTYTDTQYF
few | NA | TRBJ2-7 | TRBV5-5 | TGTGCCAGCCGATATGACTACGAGCAGTACTTC | CASRYDYEQYF
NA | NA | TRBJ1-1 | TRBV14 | TGTGCCAGCAGCCAAGTGTCCGCGCAGGGTAGAGCTTTCTTT | CASSQVSAQGRAFF
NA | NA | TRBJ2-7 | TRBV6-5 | TGTGCCAGCAGCCAGTCCTACGAGCAGTACTTC | CASSQSYEQYF